This TCR beta chain was found in a study of chemoradiotherapy in HPV16-positive cancers. At the level of the study: Candidate HPV-specific T-cell clones and common TCR motifs came from functional assays in a couple of HPV16-positive patients.

With regard to this clone: Its specificity is not known.

Whole-study findings and limits: HPV-responsive T-cell expansion during chemoradiotherapy was linked to improved recurrence-free survival in HPV16-positive patients.

Trimming left V 5 bases short and J 7 bases short, with 12 bases between. Germline V gene sequence: CDR1 LNHDA, CDR2 SQIVND (reference sequence). CDR3 length equals 13 residues. Some clones are missing from TCRdb's copy, which holds only in-frame ones; the method was immunoSEQ multiplex PCR. Among 5,900 or so clones listed, around 85% were seen once. The sequencing used tumor tissue, collected from a patient who underwent chemoradiotherapy. This sequence originates from a human donor with HPV-associated anogenital cancer. The chain uses TRBV19 and TRBJ1-5, with D hard to call. CDR3 residues: CASSYTLGQPQHF. The CDR3 bases are TGTGCCAGTAGTTACACGCTGGGCCAGCCCCAGCATTTT.